The 32 T cell receptor beta chains below all came from one sample that was sequenced in a study of T cells after yellow fever vaccination. From the 5' RACE reads, TCRdb called clonotypes with MiXCR, one entry per CDR3 protein. The table shows about 73,000 distinct CDR3 sequences, with roughly 7.4% occurring only once. Sample: CD8+ T cells sorted from PBMCs, taken on the day of the yellow fever booster vaccination. The receptors were gathered from a man aged 30 to 39 who received the YFV17D yellow fever vaccine.

Many counts were recorded for this clonotype. This sequence joins TRBV5-6 and TRBJ2-7, with D perhaps given as TRBD1 or TRBD2 (6 bases each). This CDR3 has 13 residues. From germline, CDR1 is SGHDT and CDR2 YYEEEE. V dropped 4 bases and J dropped 7 bases, with 15 bases sitting between them. For the CDR3, the DNA is TGTGCCAGCAGCAGTGGAGGGGGGCAAGAGCAGTACTTC. Amino acid sequence: CASSSGGGQEQYF.

The rearrangement joins TRBV11-3 to TRBJ1-1, with D possibly TRBD1 on 6 matching bases. V lost 3 bases and J lost 1, with 9 bases in between. This CDR3 is 14 amino acids long. Germline V gene sequence: CDR1 SGHNT, CDR2 YENEEA. CDR3: CASSFYRENTEAFF. The CDR3 coding sequence is TGTGCCAGCAGCTTCTACAGGGAGAACACTGAAGCTTTCTTT.

This clonotype turned up a few times. The rearrangement joins TRBV6-5 to TRBJ2-1, with D unresolved. The germline V and J ends were trimmed by 4 bases and 9 bases, with 22 bases remaining between them. Germline lookup yields CDR1 MNHEY and CDR2 SVGAGI. CDR3 length: 16 amino acids. This CDR3 reads CASSSGPRRGPGEQFF. Here the CDR3 DNA reads TGTGCCAGCAGTTCGGGCCCCAGACGAGGACCTGGTGAGCAGTTCTTC.

V gene TRBV5-1 combines with J gene TRBJ2-3; D uncertain. V dropped 4 bases and J dropped 2 bases, with 38 bases sitting between them. The CDR3 covers 23 residues. CDR1 SGHRS and CDR2 YFSETQ come from the germline V gene. The CDR3 DNA reads TGCGCCAGCAGCCCGAGAACGCTACCCGATCAAAATCCCTACCAGTACATCACAGATACGCAGTATTTT. Residues: CASSPRTLPDQNPYQYITDTQYF.

The chain recombines TRBV14 with TRBJ2-7; D unresolved. The V gene lost 1 base and the J gene lost 1 base, with 8 bases spanning the gap. The germline CDR1 and CDR2 sequences are SGHDN and FVKESK. The CDR3 extends over 14 amino acids. The CDR3 DNA is TGTGCCAGCAGCCAAGTCTACGGGTCCTACGAGCAGTACTTC. Translation gives CASSQVYGSYEQYF.

The CDR3 region is CASSPPGRANEQYF. The CDR3 DNA sequence: TGTGCCAGCAGCCCCCCCGGGCGGGCCAACGAGCAGTACTTC. V usage is TRBV5-5 and J usage is TRBJ2-7; perhaps TRBD2 as D (5 bases). The CDR3 is 14 residues long. Germline lookup yields CDR1 SGHKS and CDR2 YYEKEE (reference sequence). Trimming left V 4 bases short and J 5 bases short, with 16 bases between.

As regards this clonotype: At one end the junction does not follow the germline gene, possibly because of a read error. The V gene is TRBV5-1, the J gene TRBJ2-1; 11 bases align to TRBD2. Germline loops: CDR1 SGHRS, CDR2 YFSETQ. The CDR3 consists of 17 residues. For the CDR3, the DNA is TGCGCCAGCAGCTCCCGACTAGCGGGATTCTCCAACAATGAGCAGTTCTTC. Amino acid sequence: CASSSRLAGFSNNEQFF.

The chain has TRBV5-5 and TRBJ2-5; 11 nucleotides match TRBD2. Germline CDR1 SGHKS, CDR2 YYEKEE (reference sequence). The CDR3 contains 13 residues. J was trimmed by 5 bases and V by 6 bases; bases with no gene match: 3. The chain's CDR3 is CASMASGRETQYF. CDR3 in DNA: TGTGCCAGCATGGCTAGCGGGAGGGAGACCCAGTACTTC.

This clonotype has more than one count but fewer than ten. The chain employs TRBV7-6 and TRBJ1-1, with D unresolved. The germline V gene encodes CDR1 SGHVS and CDR2 FNYEAQ. CDR3 length: 13 residues. Trimming shortened V by 1 base and J by 4 bases, and 7 bases separated the two germline ends. CDR3: CASSLGMGTEAFF. The CDR3 DNA reads TGTGCCAGCAGCTTAGGTATGGGCACTGAAGCTTTCTTT.

Comments on this clonotype: A read error may explain this, as a much larger clone is one base away. The chain combines TRBV20-1 with TRBJ2-1; no reliable D call. The CDR3 runs 15 residues. Germline CDR1 reads DFQATT; CDR2 reads SNEGSKA (reference sequence). Trimming took off 4 bases at V and 8 bases at J, with 21 bases between the two ends. The CDR3 DNA reads TGCAGTGCTATGAATCTGGCGCCAGGATCGTATGAGCAGTTCTTC. Amino acids: CSAMNLAPGSYEQFF.

This clonotype showed up just once. The chain employs TRBV11-2 and TRBJ2-5, with 9 bases fitting TRBD1. Germline CDR1 is SGHAT and CDR2 is FQNNGV. CDR3 length equals 15 residues. Trimming took 4 bases from V and 5 from J; bases not matched to a gene: 8. CDR3 in amino acids: CASSYGTGRGETQYF. In nucleotides, the CDR3 is TGTGCCAGCAGCTACGGGACAGGGCGAGGGGAGACCCAGTACTTC.

This clonotype was detected a few times. The chain combines TRBV5-6 with TRBJ1-1; D ambiguous. Trimming took off 7 bases at V and 6 bases at J, with 10 bases between the two ends. The CDR3 extends over 11 amino acids. Germline-derived CDR1 and CDR2 are SGHDT and YYEEEE. The CDR3 sequence is CASAGDAEAFF. CDR3 bases: TGTGCCAGCGCCGGGGATGCTGAAGCTTTCTTT.

This clonotype was observed a handful of times. V is TRBV23-1 and J is TRBJ2-1, with 14 bases aligning to TRBD2. TRBV23-1 is an ORF, and what it does is uncertain. The trim removed 1 base at V and 3 bases at J, leaving 11 bases unmatched. The CDR3 has 20 amino acids. DNA of the CDR3: TGCGCCAGCAGTCAATTTACGACTAGCGGGAGGGCCGGTCACTACAATGAGCAGTTCTTC. It codes for CASSQFTTSGRAGHYNEQFF.

This clonotype occurred many times. V and J are TRBV6-5 and TRBJ2-1; 7 nucleotides match TRBD2. Germline V gene data show CDR1 as MNHEY and CDR2 as SVGAGI. The CDR3 length is 16 residues. Trimming removed 0 bases from V and 8 bases from J; junction bases left unmatched: 10. The CDR3 DNA follows: TGTGCCAGCAGTTACTCGGCTAGCGGTTTAACCGATGAGCAGTTCTTC. It is translated as CASSYSASGLTDEQFF.

This clonotype was seen repeatedly, ten times or more. The rearrangement joins TRBV20-1 to TRBJ1-5, with 11 bases aligning to TRBD1. V gave up 6 bases and J gave up 6 bases; unmatched junction bases: 10. This CDR3 is 15 amino acids long. From germline, CDR1 is DFQATT and CDR2 SNEGSKA (reference sequence). CDR3 region: CSAKPRGQGGQPQHF. The CDR3 nucleotides read TGCAGTGCGAAGCCGAGGGGACAGGGGGGTCAGCCCCAGCATTTT.

The chain employs TRBV12-3 or TRBV12-4 and TRBJ2-1; 8 nucleotides line up with TRBD2. This CDR3 contains 15 residues. J was trimmed by 9 bases and V by 9 bases; bases with no gene match: 16. CDR3 region: CASQTGVAGFGEQFF. In DNA form, the CDR3 reads TGTGCCAGTCAAACGGGAGTAGCGGGATTCGGTGAGCAGTTCTTC.

This chain joins TRBV13 and TRBJ2-1; TRBD2 matches 13 bases. This CDR3 has 15 amino acids. Per the germline V gene, CDR1 is PRHDT and CDR2 is FYEKMQ (reference sequence). After removal of 5 bases from V and 7 bases from J, the junction contained 5 bases not matched to a gene. The CDR3 DNA sequence: TGTGCCAGCAGCACGGGACTAGCGGGAAGAAATGAGCAGTTCTTC. Translation: CASSTGLAGRNEQFF.

As concerns this clonotype: A single base separates this from a much larger clone, so it may be a read error. The chain employs TRBV5-1 and TRBJ2-5; perhaps TRBD1 as D (5 bases). This CDR3 comprises 15 residues. Trimming cost V 6 bases and J 5 bases, with 20 bases left between them. In germline, CDR1 is SGHRS, CDR2 YFSETQ. The CDR3 DNA follows: TGCGCCAGCACCAGGGTCTTTAATGTACACGAGACCCAGTACTTC. It yields the protein CASTRVFNVHETQYF.

The rearrangement links TRBV9 to TRBJ2-1, with D possibly TRBD1 on 6 matching bases. This CDR3 is built from 16 residues. The germline V gene has CDR1 SGDLS and CDR2 YYNGEE. With 4 bases removed from V and 0 bases from J, the gap between germline ends came to 14 bases. As DNA, the CDR3 is TGTGCCAGCAGCCCTAAGACAGGAAGCTCCTACAATGAGCAGTTCTTC. Residues: CASSPKTGSSYNEQFF.

V gene TRBV4-3 combines with J gene TRBJ2-7, with 12 bases identical to TRBD2. This CDR3 contains 19 residues. The trim removed 0 bases at V and 4 bases at J, leaving 13 bases unmatched. Germline CDR1 and CDR2: LGHNA and YSLEER. Here the CDR3 DNA reads TGCGCCAGCAGCCAAGAGATGGGACTAGCGGGCGGAGGCGTGTACGAGCAGTACTTC. Its protein is CASSQEMGLAGGGVYEQYF.

This sequence joins TRBV7-9 and TRBJ1-2; D unclear. Germline values: CDR1 SEHNR, CDR2 FQNEAQ (reference sequence). V lost 2 bases to trimming and J lost 0 bases, with 10 bases between them. This CDR3 is built from 15 residues. The DNA for the CDR3 is TGTGCCAGCAGCTTAACTGTGGCCCCTAACTATGGCTACACCTTC. Translating it yields CASSLTVAPNYGYTF.

This clonotype was observed at least ten times. The chain recombines TRBV7-3 with TRBJ2-5; D is unclear. CDR3 length: 11 residues. Between the trimmed V and J ends, which lost 4 bases and 3 bases, there was a span of 3 bases. Germline V CDR1 and CDR2: SGHTA, FQGTGA. The CDR3 is CASSWEETQYF. The CDR3 DNA reads TGTGCCAGCAGCTGGGAAGAGACCCAGTACTTC.

Turning to this clonotype: A single base separates this from a much larger clone, so it may be a read error. The J gene is TRBJ2-1, the V gene TRBV5-1; D is unresolved. Trimming shortened V by 7 bases and J by 5 bases, and 4 bases separated the two germline ends. The length of the CDR3 is 10 residues. Germline lookup yields CDR1 SGHRS and CDR2 YFSETQ. The CDR3 nucleotides are TGCGCCAGCGTAAACAATGAGCAGTTCTTC. It specifies CASVNNEQFF.

V is TRBV13 and J is TRBJ2-5; D is unresolved. V shed 6 bases and J shed 1 base, with 12 bases lying between them. CDR3 length equals 14 residues. CDR1 and CDR2 (germline): PRHDT, FYEKMQ (reference sequence). CDR3 region: CASRDGGSQETQYF. The CDR3 DNA follows: TGTGCCAGCAGAGATGGCGGCTCCCAAGAGACCCAGTACTTC.

CDR3 in DNA: TGTGCCAGCACCCCGAGCTCTGGGGCCAACGTCCTGACTTTC. Translation gives CASTPSSGANVLTF. The genes are TRBV12-3 or TRBV12-4 and TRBJ2-6; D is uncertain. The CDR3 has 14 amino acids. Trimming took off 7 bases at V and 0 bases at J, with 7 bases between the two ends.

In the case of this clonotype: Given a much more abundant clone one base away, this may be a read error. This sequence joins TRBV10-2 and TRBJ2-6; no reliable D call. The CDR3 is 14 residues long. The V gene's germline CDR1 is WSHSY and CDR2 SAAADI. Deletions cut 7 bases from V and 4 bases from J, with 11 bases between. The CDR3 is CASTVATGANVLTF. CDR3 nucleotides: TGCGCCAGCACGGTTGCAACCGGGGCCAACGTCCTGACTTTC.

This clonotype has more than one count but fewer than ten. J is TRBJ2-1 and V is TRBV27; D is unresolved. This CDR3 has 12 residues. The germline gives CDR1 MNHEY, CDR2 SMNVEV (reference sequence). V was pared by 1 base and J by 8 bases, with 6 bases between. This chain's CDR3 is CASSLFGDEQFF. The CDR3 nucleotides are TGTGCCAGCAGTTTATTTGGGGATGAGCAGTTCTTC.

This clonotype has at least ten counts. This chain connects TRBV29-1 to TRBJ2-5; D unclear. This CDR3 is 10 amino acids long. Trimming removed 7 bases from V and 5 bases from J, with 8 bases in between. Germline CDR1 and CDR2: SQVTM and ANQGSEA. The DNA of the CDR3 is TGCAGCGCCAAAGCCGAGACCCAGTACTTC. It codes for CSAKAETQYF.

This clonotype was seen a few times. The chain is built from TRBV9 and TRBJ2-1; the match to TRBD2 covers 9 bases. The CDR3 covers 14 residues. Germline CDR1 SGDLS, CDR2 YYNGEE. Trimming at V came to 3 bases and at J to 6 bases, leaving 4 bases not matched to a gene. CDR3 in amino acids: CASSGLAGLNEQFF. The CDR3 bases are TGTGCCAGCAGCGGCCTAGCGGGACTCAATGAGCAGTTCTTC. Variable domain in full (rest from reference TRBV9 and TRBJ2-1): DSGVTQTPKHLITATGQRVTLRCSPRSGDLSVYWYQQSLDQGLQFLIQYYNGEERAKGNILERFSAQQFPDLHSELNLSSLELGDSALYFCASSGLAGLNEQFFGPGTRLTVL.

This clonotype was detected many times. V usage is TRBV4-1 and J usage is TRBJ2-1, with a tentative D call TRBD2 (5 bases). Germline-derived CDR1 and CDR2 are MGHRA and YSYEKL. The CDR3 has 14 amino acids. V was cut by 1 base and J by 4 bases, with 8 bases left in between. The CDR3 bases are TGCGCCAGCAGCCAAGTCGGGAATTACAATGAGCAGTTCTTC. Residues: CASSQVGNYNEQFF.

This chain joins TRBV27 and TRBJ1-3; 10 bases are shared with TRBD1. The CDR3 runs 13 residues. Germline-derived CDR1 and CDR2 are MNHEY and SMNVEV (reference sequence). Unmatched junction bases numbered 1, after V lost 8 bases and J lost 3 bases. The CDR3 here is CASGTGVGNTIYF. The CDR3 coding sequence is TGTGCCAGCGGGACAGGGGTTGGAAACACCATATATTTT.

This clonotype was observed at least ten times. The chain uses TRBV11-2 and TRBJ2-3; possibly TRBD1 or TRBD2 for D (7 bases each). Germline CDR1 is SGHAT and CDR2 is FQNNGV. This CDR3 is 13 amino acids long. With 5 bases removed from V and 8 bases from J, the gap between germline ends came to 14 bases. CDR3 nucleotides: TGTGCCAGCAGCACCCCAGGGGGGGCTACGCAGTATTTT. It encodes CASSTPGGATQYF.